Presented here are 10 T cell receptor beta chains from one specimen sequenced in a study of blood T cells in healthy people across ages. A sample-barcoded 5' primer and a J-beta primer mix were used in a second PCR of roughly 6 to 11 cycles. TCRdb redid the calling of the 5' RACE reads with MiXCR, one entry per CDR3 protein. The sample contains under 800,000 distinct CDR3 sequences, over 20% of which appear only once. The sample consisted of blood. These TCRs come from a man aged 65-85 years in good health.

This clonotype came up a few times. The V and J genes are TRBV9 and TRBJ2-1; D gene ambiguous. V was pared by 4 bases and J by 7 bases, with 9 bases between. The V gene's germline CDR1 is SGDLS and CDR2 YYNGEE. The CDR3 is made up of 12 amino acids. The CDR3 loop reads CASSSSENEQFF. The CDR3 nucleotides are TGTGCCAGCAGCTCCTCAGAGAATGAGCAGTTCTTC.

This clonotype has just a few counts. V usage is TRBV7-2 and J usage is TRBJ2-7, with D hard to call. This CDR3 has 12 amino acids. V was shortened by 2 bases and J by 3 bases, with 5 bases between the two germline ends. CDR1 is SGHTA and CDR2 is FQGNSA in the germline V gene. The CDR3 DNA sequence: TGTGCCAGCAGCTTAAAAAGCTACGAGCAGTACTTC. Amino acid sequence: CASSLKSYEQYF.

This chain uses TRBV2 with TRBJ1-4; weak D call: TRBD1 (5 bases). The germline V gene encodes CDR1 SNHLY and CDR2 FYNNEI. The CDR3 consists of 14 residues. The ends were cut back, 6 bases at V and 8 bases at J, with 16 bases in the middle. CDR3 sequence (DNA): TGTGCCAGCAGAGCAGGGCTCCCGGGGGAAAAACTGTTTTTT. This codes for CASRAGLPGEKLFF.

The V call is TRBV6-2 or TRBV6-3, the J call TRBJ2-4; TRBD2 matches at 7 bases. The CDR3 has 14 amino acids. The J segment lost 3 bases and the V segment lost 6 bases, leaving 5 bases of the junction unmatched. Germline V gene lookup returns CDR1 MNHEY and CDR2 SVGEGT. The CDR3 DNA reads TGTGCCAGCAGCCCCGGACTAGGCAAAAACATTCAGTACTTC. Encoded protein: CASSPGLGKNIQYF.

This clonotype has just a few counts. The CDR3 protein is CSVEDASTDTQYF. The CDR3 DNA reads TGCAGCGTTGAAGATGCGAGCACAGATACGCAGTATTTT. The V gene is TRBV29-1, the J gene TRBJ2-3; D unclear. In germline, CDR1 is SQVTM, CDR2 ANQGSEA. The length of the CDR3 is 13 residues. The germline V and J ends were trimmed by 0 bases and 0 bases, with 4 bases remaining between them.

This clonotype has just a few counts. V gene TRBV12-3 or TRBV12-4 combines with J gene TRBJ2-7; 7 bases fit TRBD2. Losses at the gene ends were 4 bases for V and 2 bases for J; bases not matched to a gene: 5. The CDR3 length is 14 residues. The CDR3 nucleotides are TGTGCCAGCAGTTCGGTGGGACTAACCTACGAGCAGTACTTC. This translates into CASSSVGLTYEQYF.

This clonotype was found many times. The chain has TRBV6-2 or TRBV6-3 and TRBJ2-5, with 7 bases fitting TRBD2. The CDR3 covers 15 residues. Looked up from germline, CDR1 is MNHEY and CDR2 is SVGEGT. V dropped 8 bases and J dropped 1; count of bases not matched to a gene: 10. The DNA for the CDR3 is TGTGCCAGCTCGGGGCTAGCGGAGGTCCAAGAGACCCAGTACTTC. Protein: CASSGLAEVQETQYF.

This clonotype was recorded a few times. The V call is TRBV5-1, the J call TRBJ2-7; possibly TRBD1 for D (6 bases). Germline lookup yields CDR1 SGHRS and CDR2 YFSETQ. Deletions cut 4 bases from V and 4 bases from J, with 15 bases between. This CDR3 contains 14 residues. CDR3 sequence: CASSIDTGIYEQYF. DNA for the CDR3: TGCGCCAGCAGCATTGACACAGGGATATACGAGCAGTACTTC. The full variable domain, its missing parts supplied by reference TRBV5-1 and TRBJ2-7, is KAGVTQTPRYLIKTRGQQVTLSCSPISGHRSVSWYQQTPGQGLQFLFEYFSETQRNKGNFPGRFSGRQFSNSRSEMNVSTLELGDSALYLCASSIDTGIYEQYFGPGTRLTVT.

In this sample, this clonotype turned up a few times. This chain connects TRBV7-3 to TRBJ2-2; a weak D match, TRBD1 (5 bases). Trimming took 3 bases from V and 3 from J, leaving 8 bases between them. This CDR3 comprises 14 residues. Germline V gene lookup returns CDR1 SGHTA and CDR2 FQGTGA. This chain's CDR3 is CASSFPGHTGELFF. In DNA form, the CDR3 reads TGTGCCAGCAGCTTCCCAGGGCACACCGGGGAGCTGTTTTTT.

The genes are TRBV24-1 and TRBJ2-4; 10 nucleotides agree with TRBD2. Germline CDR1 and CDR2: KGHDR and SFDVKD. Trimming at V came to 0 bases and at J to 4 bases, leaving 2 bases not matched to a gene. The CDR3 runs 16 residues. The CDR3 DNA reads TGTGCCACCAGTGATTTGCCACTAGCGGGGAAAAACATTCAGTACTTC. Its translation: CATSDLPLAGKNIQYF.